These T cell receptor beta chains were read from a single sample in a study of T cell repertoires in cytomegalovirus infection. MiXCR was run by TCRdb on the reads, yielding one entry per CDR3 protein. The profile shows about 900,000 distinct CDR3 sequences, around 30% of them singletons. Their antigen targets remain unknown. This specimen consisted of cultured CD8+ T cells from PBMCs, obtained from culture after CMV antigen stimulation. Source of these receptors: a human donor in good health (CMV status not recorded). Some clones in this sample may be carry-over from other donors' samples. Both conserved end residues are part of each CDR3. Each record gives: V gene, D gene, clone size, J gene, CDR3 DNA, CDR3 protein. The D gene is left open where the match is weak. Clone sizes are given selectively: once, few, many, or a class where the clone is expanded.

V gene: TRBV7-2; D gene: TRBD2; clone size: many; J gene: TRBJ2-3; CDR3 DNA: TGTGCCAGCAGCCTTTTAGCGGGGGGGCCCTCAGGCACAGATACGCAGTATTTT; CDR3 protein: CASSLLAGGPSGTDTQYF
V gene: TRBV6-6; D gene: TRBD2; clone size: few; J gene: TRBJ2-1; CDR3 DNA: TGTGCCAGCAGTTACCATACTAGCGGGGGGGGAGGAAATGAGCAGTTCTTC; CDR3 protein: CASSYHTSGGGGNEQFF
V gene: TRBV20-1; D gene: -; clone size: -; J gene: TRBJ1-4; CDR3 DNA: TGCAGTGCCCCGCCACGGTTTGGCTTGCTGTTTTTT; CDR3 protein: CSAPPRFGLLFF
V gene: TRBV5-1; D gene: TRBD1; clone size: -; J gene: TRBJ2-7; CDR3 DNA: TGCGCCAGCAGCTTGTGGGGACAGGGTTACGAGCAGTACTTC; CDR3 protein: CASSLWGQGYEQYF
V gene: TRBV5-1; D gene: -; clone size: -; J gene: TRBJ1-1; CDR3 DNA: TGCGCCAGCAGCGCTTCGCCTGGGGTCACTGAAGCTTTCTTT; CDR3 protein: CASSASPGVTEAFF
V gene: TRBV6-5; D gene: -; clone size: many; J gene: TRBJ2-3; CDR3 DNA: TGTGCCAGCAGTTACACTAGCACAGATACGCAGTATTTT; CDR3 protein: CASSYTSTDTQYF
V gene: TRBV28; D gene: TRBD1; clone size: -; J gene: TRBJ1-4; CDR3 DNA: TGTGCCAGCAGTACCCACGGACAGGGAGGGTCCGAAAAACTGTTTTTT; CDR3 protein: CASSTHGQGGSEKLFF
V gene: TRBV12-3/TRBV12-4; D gene: TRBD1; clone size: -; J gene: TRBJ1-4; CDR3 DNA: TGTGCCAGCACCCCGACAGGGTCCGGAAGCGAAAAACTGTTTTTT; CDR3 protein: CASTPTGSGSEKLFF
V gene: TRBV5-4; D gene: -; clone size: few; J gene: TRBJ1-1; CDR3 DNA: TGTGCCAGTAGCTCCCCCGGGGGGCGGACTGAAGCTTTCTTT; CDR3 protein: CASSSPGGRTEAFF
V gene: TRBV24-1; D gene: -; clone size: once; J gene: TRBJ2-3; CDR3 DNA: TGTGCCACCAGTGAGGTGGCGGGGGCGCGCACAGATACGCAGTATTTT; CDR3 protein: CATSEVAGARTDTQYF
V gene: TRBV2; D gene: -; clone size: -; J gene: TRBJ2-1; CDR3 DNA: TGTGCCAGCAGTGATGCGCGGGGTGGATACAATAAGCAGTTCTTC; CDR3 protein: CASSDARGGYNKQFF
V gene: TRBV5-4; D gene: TRBD2; clone size: -; J gene: TRBJ2-3; CDR3 DNA: TGTGCCAGCAGCTTGGATGCGACTAGCGGGGGGACTTACATCACAGATACGCAGTATTTT; CDR3 protein: CASSLDATSGGTYITDTQYF
V gene: TRBV7-9; D gene: -; clone size: -; J gene: TRBJ1-1; CDR3 DNA: TGTGCCAGCAGCTTAACACCAGAGACTTTCTTT; CDR3 protein: CASSLTPETFF
V gene: TRBV14; D gene: -; clone size: few; J gene: TRBJ2-1; CDR3 DNA: TGTGCCAGCAGCCTAAGTACAGGGAGGGATGAGCAGTTCTTC; CDR3 protein: CASSLSTGRDEQFF
V gene: TRBV7-9; D gene: TRBD2; clone size: few; J gene: TRBJ2-2; CDR3 DNA: TGTGCCAGCAGCTTAGTGTTACTAGCGGCGATGAACACCGGGGAGCTGTTTTTT; CDR3 protein: CASSLVLLAAMNTGELFF
V gene: TRBV15; D gene: TRBD1; clone size: -; J gene: TRBJ2-7; CDR3 DNA: TGTGCCACCAGCAGAAGGACAGGGAACGAGCAGTACTTC; CDR3 protein: CATSRRTGNEQYF
V gene: TRBV27; D gene: -; clone size: many; J gene: TRBJ2-5; CDR3 DNA: TGTGCCAGCAGTCCTCTCGGTGGGGGACAACGAGGGGAGACCCAGTACTTC; CDR3 protein: CASSPLGGGQRGETQYF
V gene: TRBV24-1; D gene: -; clone size: few; J gene: TRBJ2-1; CDR3 DNA: TGTGCCACCGGAAGGGACAATGAGCAGTTCTTC; CDR3 protein: CATGRDNEQFF
V gene: TRBV27; D gene: -; clone size: -; J gene: TRBJ1-1; CDR3 DNA: TGTGCCAGCAATCAATTGGGGGATGGGAACACTGAAGCTTTCTTT; CDR3 protein: CASNQLGDGNTEAFF
V gene: TRBV7-2; D gene: -; clone size: many; J gene: TRBJ1-2; CDR3 DNA: TGTGCCAGCAGCTTAGAAGAGCAGGGAACTAACTATGGCTACACCTTC; CDR3 protein: CASSLEEQGTNYGYTF
V gene: TRBV29-1; D gene: -; clone size: -; J gene: TRBJ2-3; CDR3 DNA: TGCAGCGTTGTCTGGGGGGTGGATACGCAGTATTTT; CDR3 protein: CSVVWGVDTQYF
V gene: TRBV7-9; D gene: TRBD1; clone size: -; J gene: TRBJ2-5; CDR3 DNA: TGTGCCAGCAGCTTTCCCGGGACAGGGGAGACCCAGTACTTC; CDR3 protein: CASSFPGTGETQYF
V gene: TRBV27; D gene: -; clone size: few; J gene: TRBJ2-1; CDR3 DNA: TGTGCCAGCAGTTTAACAACAGGGAACTACAATGAGCAGTTCTTC; CDR3 protein: CASSLTTGNYNEQFF
V gene: TRBV27; D gene: TRBD2; clone size: few; J gene: TRBJ2-7; CDR3 DNA: TGTGCCAGCAAGCTAGCGGGGGGGCCCCACGAGCAGTACTTC; CDR3 protein: CASKLAGGPHEQYF
V gene: TRBV10-1; D gene: -; clone size: few; J gene: TRBJ2-5; CDR3 DNA: TGCGCCAGCAGTGAGTCGATCCAGGGCCAGTACTTC; CDR3 protein: CASSESIQGQYF
V gene: TRBV19; D gene: -; clone size: -; J gene: TRBJ1-5; CDR3 DNA: TGTGCCAGTAGTTGGACAGCCAAAGGCAATCAGCCCCAGCATTTT; CDR3 protein: CASSWTAKGNQPQHF
V gene: TRBV2; D gene: -; clone size: -; J gene: TRBJ2-2; CDR3 DNA: TGTGCCAGCAGTGAAACATCAGGAAGCACCGGGGAGCTGTTTTTT; CDR3 protein: CASSETSGSTGELFF
V gene: TRBV2; D gene: TRBD1; clone size: -; J gene: TRBJ1-4; CDR3 DNA: TGTGCCAGCAGTTTGACAGGGGGCGGCTCGCGTGAAAAACTGTTTTTT; CDR3 protein: CASSLTGGGSREKLFF
V gene: TRBV29-1; D gene: TRBD1; clone size: -; J gene: TRBJ1-4; CDR3 DNA: TGCAGCGCGAGACAGGGGGCACATGAAAAACTGTTTTTT; CDR3 protein: CSARQGAHEKLFF
V gene: TRBV12-5; D gene: -; clone size: -; J gene: TRBJ1-1; CDR3 DNA: TGTGCTAGTGGTTTGAGTCTGAGCACTGAAGCTTTCTTT; CDR3 protein: CASGLSLSTEAFF
V gene: TRBV19; D gene: -; clone size: -; J gene: TRBJ2-3; CDR3 DNA: TGTGCCAGTAGTGTCCTCAGGAACCAGCCAGATACGCAGTATTTT; CDR3 protein: CASSVLRNQPDTQYF
V gene: TRBV7-6; D gene: -; clone size: -; J gene: TRBJ1-2; CDR3 DNA: TGTGCCAGCAGCTCGGCCGGCTCCTATGGCTACACCTTC; CDR3 protein: CASSSAGSYGYTF
V gene: TRBV27; D gene: TRBD2; clone size: few; J gene: TRBJ2-1; CDR3 DNA: TGTGCCAGCACTAGAGCGGGGGGACCTAATGAGCAGTTCTTC; CDR3 protein: CASTRAGGPNEQFF
V gene: TRBV12-3/TRBV12-4; D gene: -; clone size: -; J gene: TRBJ2-4; CDR3 DNA: TGTGCCAGCAGTCTCGAGGGGAGGGGGGCCGGGAACATTCAGTACTTC; CDR3 protein: CASSLEGRGAGNIQYF
V gene: TRBV5-1; D gene: TRBD1; clone size: few; J gene: TRBJ1-1; CDR3 DNA: TGCGCCAGCAGCCCGACGGACAGGGGGTTCGGGATGAACACTGAAGCTTTCTTT; CDR3 protein: CASSPTDRGFGMNTEAFF
V gene: TRBV20-1; D gene: -; clone size: few; J gene: TRBJ1-5; CDR3 DNA: TGCAGTGCCTGGCCCCTGGGTGGTAGCAATCAGCCCCAGCATTTT; CDR3 protein: CSAWPLGGSNQPQHF
V gene: TRBV6-1; D gene: -; clone size: -; J gene: TRBJ1-5; CDR3 DNA: TGTGCAACAACTTTGGGGAATCAGCCCCAGCATTTT; CDR3 protein: CATTLGNQPQHF
V gene: TRBV6-1; D gene: TRBD2; clone size: -; J gene: TRBJ2-1; CDR3 DNA: TGTGCCAGCAGTGAAGTTTTGCTAGCGGACTCCCCCTACAATGAGCAGTTCTTC; CDR3 protein: CASSEVLLADSPYNEQFF
V gene: TRBV5-1; D gene: -; clone size: -; J gene: TRBJ1-2; CDR3 DNA: TGCGCCAGCAGCTTGGAAAATGGCTACACCTTC; CDR3 protein: CASSLENGYTF
V gene: TRBV6-5; D gene: TRBD1; clone size: -; J gene: TRBJ1-1; CDR3 DNA: TGTGCCAGCAGTTACTCGGAGGGGGCTGGGACTGAAGCTTTCTTT; CDR3 protein: CASSYSEGAGTEAFF
V gene: TRBV6-2/TRBV6-3; D gene: -; clone size: few; J gene: TRBJ2-5; CDR3 DNA: TGTGCCAGCAGTGACTCGTCCTTGGAGACCCAGTACTTC; CDR3 protein: CASSDSSLETQYF
V gene: TRBV6-1; D gene: TRBD1; clone size: few; J gene: TRBJ1-5; CDR3 DNA: TGTGCCAGCAATCTTCAGGGGGCAAGCAATCAGCCCCAGCATTTT; CDR3 protein: CASNLQGASNQPQHF
V gene: TRBV4-2; D gene: TRBD1; clone size: -; J gene: TRBJ2-1; CDR3 DNA: TGTGCCAGCAGCCAGACGGGGACAGTAAACATTGAGCAGTTCTTC; CDR3 protein: CASSQTGTVNIEQFF
V gene: TRBV6-5; D gene: -; clone size: -; J gene: TRBJ2-3; CDR3 DNA: TGTGCCAGCAGTTACAATACCCGGGAGGATACGCAGTATTTT; CDR3 protein: CASSYNTREDTQYF
V gene: TRBV2; D gene: TRBD1; clone size: -; J gene: TRBJ1-5; CDR3 DNA: TGTGCCAGCAGTGTCTCCCAGGGGGCCGAGCCCCAGCATTTT; CDR3 protein: CASSVSQGAEPQHF